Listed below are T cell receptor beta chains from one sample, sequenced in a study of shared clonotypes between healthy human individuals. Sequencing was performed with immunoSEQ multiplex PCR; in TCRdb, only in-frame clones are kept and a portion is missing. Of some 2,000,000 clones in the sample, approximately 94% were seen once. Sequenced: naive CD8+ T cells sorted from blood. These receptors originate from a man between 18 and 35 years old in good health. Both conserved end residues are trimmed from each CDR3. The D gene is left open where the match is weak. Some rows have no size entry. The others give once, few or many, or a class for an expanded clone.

cdr3_aa: ASSFPTGEETQY
v_call: TRBV7-2
d_call: TRBD1
clone_size: once

cdr3_aa: ASSLGQGDTEAF
v_call: TRBV11-3
d_call: NA
clone_size: NA

cdr3_aa: ASSQGLYEQY
v_call: TRBV13
d_call: TRBD2
clone_size: NA

cdr3_aa: ASRQGEPGSPLH
v_call: TRBV7-9
d_call: NA
clone_size: NA

cdr3_aa: ASSSWVQGNYNEQF
v_call: TRBV6-5
d_call: TRBD1
clone_size: NA

cdr3_aa: ASSLVAGNEKLF
v_call: TRBV28
d_call: NA
clone_size: NA

cdr3_aa: ASRDGPSWEQF
v_call: TRBV19
d_call: NA
clone_size: NA

cdr3_aa: ASSLGGHTYEQY
v_call: TRBV7-2
d_call: NA
clone_size: NA

cdr3_aa: ASSSRDSYNEQF
v_call: TRBV28
d_call: TRBD1
clone_size: NA

cdr3_aa: ASRSRGTGELF
v_call: TRBV12-2
d_call: NA
clone_size: NA

cdr3_aa: ASSTGQGDYGYT
v_call: TRBV7-9
d_call: TRBD1
clone_size: NA

cdr3_aa: ASSPDVTSNQPQH
v_call: TRBV2
d_call: NA
clone_size: NA

cdr3_aa: ASSLDSTDTQY
v_call: TRBV7-2
d_call: NA
clone_size: NA

cdr3_aa: ASSPKTGVFTSYT
v_call: TRBV4-1
d_call: NA
clone_size: once

cdr3_aa: ASGTDTQY
v_call: TRBV6-1
d_call: NA
clone_size: NA

cdr3_aa: AWSQTSGEAKNIQY
v_call: TRBV30
d_call: TRBD2
clone_size: NA

cdr3_aa: ASSPGGAGTEAF
v_call: TRBV6-5
d_call: NA
clone_size: NA

cdr3_aa: ASSWGNTGELF
v_call: TRBV5-1
d_call: NA
clone_size: NA

cdr3_aa: ASHSAGGGRDEQF
v_call: TRBV19
d_call: TRBD2
clone_size: once

cdr3_aa: ASSLGHVTGELF
v_call: TRBV7-9
d_call: NA
clone_size: NA

cdr3_aa: ASSMGPYEQY
v_call: TRBV19
d_call: NA
clone_size: NA

cdr3_aa: ASSWEGASYEQY
v_call: TRBV5-1
d_call: TRBD2
clone_size: NA

cdr3_aa: AAGDNEQF
v_call: TRBV6-1
d_call: TRBD2
clone_size: NA

cdr3_aa: ASSFRAVWADTQY
v_call: TRBV27
d_call: NA
clone_size: NA

cdr3_aa: ASSLGDRGGYT
v_call: TRBV5-1
d_call: TRBD1
clone_size: NA

cdr3_aa: ASSPRGDPKYEQY
v_call: TRBV4-1
d_call: NA
clone_size: NA

cdr3_aa: ASSIERETIDPGELF
v_call: TRBV19
d_call: NA
clone_size: NA

cdr3_aa: ASGLAPNYEQY
v_call: TRBV5-1
d_call: TRBD2
clone_size: NA

cdr3_aa: ASSYFGTGNTEAF
v_call: TRBV6-5
d_call: TRBD1
clone_size: once

cdr3_aa: ASSLEGSSEQY
v_call: TRBV7-9
d_call: NA
clone_size: NA

cdr3_aa: ASSFSGAYEQF
v_call: TRBV5-1
d_call: NA
clone_size: NA

cdr3_aa: ASSLETAYEQY
v_call: TRBV5-4
d_call: NA
clone_size: NA

cdr3_aa: ASSQGIAGFWEQY
v_call: TRBV23-1
d_call: TRBD2
clone_size: NA

cdr3_aa: ASSPTGGGTYEQY
v_call: TRBV6-5
d_call: NA
clone_size: NA

cdr3_aa: ASSLNRRGVDTDTQY
v_call: TRBV5-1
d_call: NA
clone_size: NA

cdr3_aa: ASRMQGFYGYT
v_call: TRBV27
d_call: NA
clone_size: NA

cdr3_aa: ARGPTICNEQF
v_call: TRBV27
d_call: NA
clone_size: NA

cdr3_aa: SVEFGGPEQF
v_call: TRBV29-1
d_call: NA
clone_size: NA

cdr3_aa: ASSLVGEVYSEQY
v_call: TRBV7-6
d_call: NA
clone_size: NA

cdr3_aa: ASSGGLAGYNEQF
v_call: TRBV4-1
d_call: TRBD2
clone_size: NA

cdr3_aa: ASSLSAVSGNTIY
v_call: TRBV5-8
d_call: NA
clone_size: once

cdr3_aa: ASSRDVSSYNEQF
v_call: TRBV6-5
d_call: NA
clone_size: NA

cdr3_aa: ASSSREAYEQY
v_call: TRBV28
d_call: TRBD2
clone_size: NA

cdr3_aa: ASGDVSGSYEQY
v_call: TRBV2
d_call: TRBD2
clone_size: NA

cdr3_aa: AWSEYGNSPLH
v_call: TRBV30
d_call: NA
clone_size: NA

cdr3_aa: AWSILRGQGDIQY
v_call: TRBV30
d_call: TRBD1
clone_size: NA

cdr3_aa: ASTRGEGQAF
v_call: TRBV2
d_call: NA
clone_size: NA

cdr3_aa: SATNNEQF
v_call: TRBV20-1
d_call: NA
clone_size: NA

cdr3_aa: ASSLGTTTNEKLF
v_call: TRBV9
d_call: NA
clone_size: NA

cdr3_aa: ASSKDPAGEQY
v_call: TRBV7-9
d_call: NA
clone_size: NA

cdr3_aa: ASSQTGSGNGYT
v_call: TRBV27
d_call: TRBD1
clone_size: NA

cdr3_aa: ASSQDRAEGYEQY
v_call: TRBV28
d_call: NA
clone_size: NA

cdr3_aa: ASSEPNGYHTDTQY
v_call: TRBV9
d_call: NA
clone_size: NA

cdr3_aa: ASSEGVNTEAF
v_call: TRBV6-4
d_call: NA
clone_size: NA

cdr3_aa: ASSMGWGANYEQY
v_call: TRBV19
d_call: NA
clone_size: NA

cdr3_aa: ASSLLEGGQPQH
v_call: TRBV6-5
d_call: NA
clone_size: once

cdr3_aa: AWSVSSAQETQY
v_call: TRBV30
d_call: NA
clone_size: NA

cdr3_aa: ASSLSLAGGTQY
v_call: TRBV7-2
d_call: TRBD2
clone_size: NA

cdr3_aa: ASNDRGGPHNEQF
v_call: TRBV14
d_call: TRBD1
clone_size: NA

cdr3_aa: ASSSLGAGGTYEQY
v_call: TRBV27
d_call: TRBD2
clone_size: NA